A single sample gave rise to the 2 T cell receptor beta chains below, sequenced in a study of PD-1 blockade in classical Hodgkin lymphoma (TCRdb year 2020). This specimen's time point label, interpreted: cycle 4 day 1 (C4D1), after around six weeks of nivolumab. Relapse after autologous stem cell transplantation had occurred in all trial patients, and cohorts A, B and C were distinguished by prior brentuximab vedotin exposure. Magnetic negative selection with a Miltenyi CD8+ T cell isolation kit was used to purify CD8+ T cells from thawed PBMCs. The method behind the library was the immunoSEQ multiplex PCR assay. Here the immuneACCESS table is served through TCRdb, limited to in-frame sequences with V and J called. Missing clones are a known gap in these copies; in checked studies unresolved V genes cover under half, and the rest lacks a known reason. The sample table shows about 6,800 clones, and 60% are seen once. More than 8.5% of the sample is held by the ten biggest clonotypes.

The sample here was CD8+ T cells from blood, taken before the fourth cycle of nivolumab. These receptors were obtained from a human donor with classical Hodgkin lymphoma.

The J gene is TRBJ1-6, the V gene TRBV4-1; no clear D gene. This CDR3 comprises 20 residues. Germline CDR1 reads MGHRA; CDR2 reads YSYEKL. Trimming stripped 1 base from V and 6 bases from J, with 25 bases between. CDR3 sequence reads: CASSQVIATASLGRNSPLHF. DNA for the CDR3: TGCGCCAGCAGCCAAGTAATCGCGACGGCCTCCCTGGGCCGTAATTCACCCCTCCACTTT.

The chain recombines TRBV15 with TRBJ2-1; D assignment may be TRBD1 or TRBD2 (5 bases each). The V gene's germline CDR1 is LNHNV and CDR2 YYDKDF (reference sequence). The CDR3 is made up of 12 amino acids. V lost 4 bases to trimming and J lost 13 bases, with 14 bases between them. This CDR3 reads CATSKAGAYQFF. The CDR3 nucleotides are TGTGCCACCAGCAAGGCCGGGGCCTACCAGTTCTTC.